This is a list of T cell receptor beta chains from one sample in a study of blood T cell repertoires in COVID-19. Method: immunoSEQ multiplex PCR; TCRdb's copy keeps in-frame clones and lacks some. The sample lists about 31,000 clones, roughly nine tenths occurring once. The material sequenced was peripheral blood. Receptors originate from a human donor in a cohort sampled during active COVID-19. Each CDR3 is given without its conserved first and last residue.

V gene	J gene	CDR3 protein
TRBV5-6	TRBJ2-1	ASSSRANTYNEQF
TRBV4-1	TRBJ2-3	ASSPNSGGEPQY
TRBV3-1/TRBV3-2	TRBJ2-3	ASSQDRPGASDTQY
TRBV7-2	TRBJ2-5	ASSLGPRTGRLQETQY
TRBV2	TRBJ2-1	ASRRSRGTANEQF
TRBV19	TRBJ1-6	ASSTVPSSYNSPLH
TRBV11-2	TRBJ1-2	ASRRIGQAYGYT
TRBV4-1	TRBJ2-2	ASSPIPRGPNTGELF
TRBV10-3	TRBJ2-3	ASTTSSTDTQY
TRBV6-6	TRBJ2-3	ATGGGTTDTQY
TRBV9	TRBJ2-1	ASSAQRGPGEQF
TRBV19	TRBJ2-2	ASQYVNTGELF
TRBV4-2	TRBJ2-2	ASSARNTGELF
TRBV10-2	TRBJ2-2	ASRAGAHTGELF
TRBV4-2	TRBJ2-1	ASSPTSLGEQF
TRBV5-1	TRBJ1-5	ASSLTGYQPQH
TRBV5-1	TRBJ2-5	ASSGGQGAFSGETQY
TRBV19	TRBJ2-3	ASSIAFWRGRADTQY
TRBV10-3	TRBJ2-5	AISEGRTGLY
TRBV6-5	TRBJ2-1	ASTMSGSSGEQF
TRBV6-5	TRBJ1-6	ASKGVINSPLH
TRBV24-1	TRBJ2-1	ATSDHSSVASYNEQF
TRBV3-1/TRBV3-2	TRBJ2-1	ASSQAGTGISNWLF
TRBV2	TRBJ1-5	ASSGTGFVQPQH
TRBV28	TRBJ1-5	ASSLSAEGNQPQH
TRBV7-8	TRBJ1-5	ASSSTPGQGNQPQH
TRBV6-6	TRBJ1-1	ASSYSSARTEAF
TRBV4-1	TRBJ1-1	ASSQPTGANTEAF
TRBV7-9	TRBJ1-3	ASSYTLQGESGNTIY
TRBV18	TRBJ2-3	ASSPTTGSTDTQY
TRBV27	TRBJ1-1	ASGKTQTVMNTEAF
TRBV19	TRBJ2-5	ASSYSGGPGETQY
TRBV27	TRBJ1-4	ASSRGRVVATNEKLF
TRBV9	TRBJ2-1	ASSMLLAGDYNEQF
TRBV4-2	TRBJ1-1	ASSPPRGDGTEAF
TRBV7-2	TRBJ2-5	ASSLEPALETQY
TRBV2	TRBJ2-5	ASSFSSGAQETQY
TRBV5-1	TRBJ2-3	ASSLAGQGRRDTQY
TRBV28	TRBJ2-5	ASSFRGAFGETQY
TRBV9	TRBJ2-1	ASSVRAGWVDEQF